These T cell receptor beta chains were read from a single sample in a study of cytomegalovirus exposure and HLA in healthy donors. Profiled with immunoSEQ multiplex PCR; TCRdb holds only in-frame clones, not every one. This sample has over 120,000 clones, with roughly 10% found just once. Input material: PBMCs. Receptors originate from a man in his fifties in good health and CMV-seronegative. Each CDR3 is given with its conserved first and last residue. Each record gives: CDR3 protein, CDR3 DNA, V gene, clone size, CDR3 length, D gene, J gene. The D gene is left open where the match is weak. A row's size may be missing; if present it is once, few, many or a size class.

CDR3: CASSLIQGNYGYTF; DNA: TGTGCCAGCAGCTTGATACAGGGGAACTATGGCTACACCTTC; V: TRBV5-6; size: .; length: 14; D: TRBD1; J: TRBJ1-2
CDR3: CAWSGGVSYEQYF; DNA: TGTGCCTGGAGTGGGGGGGTGTCCTACGAGCAGTACTTC; V: TRBV30; size: few; length: 13; D: .; J: TRBJ2-7
CDR3: CASISGGNTNEKLFF; DNA: TGTGCCAGCATCTCGGGGGGGAACACTAATGAAAAACTGTTTTTT; V: TRBV28; size: .; length: 15; D: .; J: TRBJ1-4
CDR3: CASSMGTGGLEPQHF; DNA: TGTGCCAGTAGTATGGGGACAGGGGGTTTGGAGCCCCAGCATTTT; V: TRBV19; size: few; length: 15; D: TRBD1; J: TRBJ1-5
CDR3: CASSLRLNSYEQYF; DNA: TGTGCCAGCAGTCTTCGACTCAACTCCTACGAGCAGTACTTC; V: TRBV6-5; size: few; length: 14; D: .; J: TRBJ2-7
CDR3: CASSPGGNLVGNEQFF; DNA: TGCGCCAGCAGCCCAGGGGGCAATTTAGTGGGCAATGAGCAGTTCTTC; V: TRBV5-1; size: .; length: 16; D: TRBD1; J: TRBJ2-1
CDR3: CASPGHPQETQYF; DNA: TGTGCTAGCCCGGGACACCCACAAGAGACCCAGTACTTC; V: TRBV12-5; size: few; length: 13; D: .; J: TRBJ2-5
CDR3: CAWGQHAYEQYF; DNA: TGTGCCTGGGGACAGCATGCCTACGAGCAGTACTTC; V: TRBV30; size: .; length: 12; D: .; J: TRBJ2-7
CDR3: CASSFSEGLSLTEAFF; DNA: TGTGCCAGCAGCTTTTCGGAGGGACTGTCGTTGACTGAAGCTTTCTTT; V: TRBV27; size: few; length: 16; D: .; J: TRBJ1-1
CDR3: CASSFVGGNQPQHF; DNA: TGTGCCAGCAGTTTTGTTGGGGGGAATCAGCCCCAGCATTTT; V: TRBV27; size: .; length: 14; D: .; J: TRBJ1-5
CDR3: CASSLDRSYNEQFF; DNA: TGTGCCAGCAGCTTGGACAGGAGCTACAATGAGCAGTTCTTC; V: TRBV5-4; size: .; length: 14; D: .; J: TRBJ2-1
CDR3: CASTRASGTSGRAGELFF; DNA: TGCGCCAGCACCCGAGCCTCCGGGACTAGCGGGAGGGCCGGGGAGCTGTTTTTT; V: TRBV5-1; size: few; length: 18; D: TRBD2; J: TRBJ2-2
CDR3: CASSQQPTGAPYEQYF; DNA: TGCGCCAGCAGCCAACAACCGACAGGGGCTCCCTACGAGCAGTACTTC; V: TRBV4-1; size: .; length: 16; D: TRBD1; J: TRBJ2-7
CDR3: CASSLSPPGTAGNEQFF; DNA: TGTGCCAGCAGTTTATCGCCCCCCGGGACAGCCGGCAATGAGCAGTTCTTC; V: TRBV27; size: .; length: 17; D: TRBD1; J: TRBJ2-1
CDR3: CASSEASSLAGTTDTQYF; DNA: TGTGCCAGCAGTGAAGCGTCATCCCTAGCGGGGACCACAGATACGCAGTATTTT; V: TRBV2; size: few; length: 18; D: TRBD2; J: TRBJ2-3
CDR3: CASSPQNYEQYF; DNA: TGTGCCAGCTCACCTCAAAACTACGAGCAGTACTTC; V: TRBV18; size: .; length: 12; D: .; J: TRBJ2-7
CDR3: CASSVDRIPDTQYF; DNA: TGTGCCAGCAGCGTAGACAGGATTCCAGATACGCAGTATTTT; V: TRBV9; size: few; length: 14; D: .; J: TRBJ2-3
CDR3: CASSFSSYEQYF; DNA: TGTGCCAGCAGTTTCTCCTCCTACGAGCAGTACTTC; V: TRBV28; size: .; length: 12; D: .; J: TRBJ2-7
CDR3: CASSATGVNQPQHF; DNA: TGTGCCAGCAGTGCCACAGGGGTCAATCAGCCCCAGCATTTT; V: TRBV2; size: few; length: 14; D: TRBD1; J: TRBJ1-5
CDR3: CASSLFGGATEAFF; DNA: TGTGCCAGCAGTTTATTCGGGGGGGCCACTGAAGCTTTCTTT; V: TRBV28; size: few; length: 14; D: .; J: TRBJ1-1
CDR3: CASSHTTGSSGNTIYF; DNA: TGTGCCAGCAGCCATACAACAGGGAGCTCTGGAAACACCATATATTTT; V: TRBV11-2; size: .; length: 16; D: .; J: TRBJ1-3
CDR3: CASSLPRNEQYF; DNA: TGTGCCAGCAGTTTACCGAGGAACGAGCAGTACTTC; V: TRBV28; size: few; length: 12; D: .; J: TRBJ2-7
CDR3: CASSQDGQGWEQAFF; DNA: TGCGCCAGCAGCCAAGATGGACAGGGATGGGAACAAGCTTTCTTT; V: TRBV4-1; size: many; length: 15; D: TRBD1; J: TRBJ1-1